The rows below give T cell receptor beta chains drawn from one sample of a study of blood T cells in healthy people across ages. MiXCR was run by TCRdb on the 5' RACE reads, yielding one entry per CDR3 protein. Counted here are hundreds of thousands of distinct CDR3 sequences, 40% to 50% occurring once; the ten biggest clones make up about 32%. The sample comprised blood. The receptors here all came from an elderly man in good health. CDR3s include the opening cysteine and the closing phenylalanine or tryptophan. Each record gives: clone size, J gene, V gene, D gene, CDR3 DNA, CDR3 protein. The D gene is left open where the match is weak. The size field is filled for only some rows; it gives once, few, many or a size class.

few | TRBJ2-1 | TRBV29-1 | TRBD2 | TGCAGCGTTGTTGGTAGCGGGAGTGCAAATGAGCAGTTCTTC | CSVVGSGSANEQFF
. | TRBJ2-5 | TRBV6-5 | . | TGTGCCAGCAGTTACTCGCGCCTCCAAGAGACCCAGTACTTC | CASSYSRLQETQYF
few | TRBJ2-5 | TRBV25-1 | . | TGTGCCAGCAGTGAGGGGGGCCGGTTCCCTCCGGAGACCCAGTACTTC | CASSEGGRFPPETQYF
. | TRBJ2-1 | TRBV20-1 | TRBD2 | TGCAGTGCTAGAGCCCCAATAGCGGGAGTTCTCGATGAGCAGTTCTTC | CSARAPIAGVLDEQFF
. | TRBJ2-3 | TRBV9 | . | TGTGCCAGCTCGGACCTCCGCACAGATACGCAGTATTTT | CASSDLRTDTQYF
few | TRBJ2-3 | TRBV9 | . | TGTGCCAGCAGCGCACAACTGACCACAGATACGCAGTATTTT | CASSAQLTTDTQYF
. | TRBJ1-2 | TRBV2 | . | TGTGCCAGCAGTGGCGGAACAGGGAGCGGTGGCTACACCTTC | CASSGGTGSGGYTF
. | TRBJ2-1 | TRBV20-1 | TRBD2 | TGCAGTGCTAGGTCATTCGGGACTAGCGGGAGGTTCAGCTCCTACAATGAGCAGTTCTTC | CSARSFGTSGRFSSYNEQFF
. | TRBJ2-1 | TRBV9 | . | TGTGCCAGCAGCGTAGAGGGGACTTACAATGAGCAGTTCTTC | CASSVEGTYNEQFF
. | TRBJ2-2 | TRBV29-1 | . | TGCAGCGTTGTTCCTTGGGCAGGGAGCACCGGGGAGCTGTTTTTT | CSVVPWAGSTGELFF
few | TRBJ2-7 | TRBV6-5 | TRBD1 | TGTGCCAGCGCGGACAGGCCTACCTACGAGCAGTACTTC | CASADRPTYEQYF
. | TRBJ2-7 | TRBV2 | . | TGTGCCAGCAGTTACCCAGGGACCGCCTACGAGCAGTACTTC | CASSYPGTAYEQYF
. | TRBJ2-1 | TRBV20-1 | TRBD2 | TGCAGTGCGAGCCCTAGCGGGTACAATGAGCAGTTCTTC | CSASPSGYNEQFF
. | TRBJ2-1 | TRBV3-1 | TRBD2 | TGTGCCAGCAGACCTAGCGGGGGGGCTAGCTACAATGAGCAGTTCTTC | CASRPSGGASYNEQFF
. | TRBJ2-7 | TRBV6-2/TRBV6-3 | . | TGTGCCAGCAGCTGGGGGGTTGGCTCCTACGAGCAGTACTTC | CASSWGVGSYEQYF
. | TRBJ2-2 | TRBV29-1 | TRBD1 | TGCAGCGCAGAACAGGGGGCGAACGGGGAGCTGTTTTTT | CSAEQGANGELFF
few | TRBJ1-2 | TRBV7-9 | TRBD1 | TGTGCCAGTACTGACAGGGGATGGGACTATGGCTACACCTTC | CASTDRGWDYGYTF
few | TRBJ1-2 | TRBV27 | . | TGTGCCAGCAGTTCAGACAGTTTCTCCTACGGCTACACCTTC | CASSSDSFSYGYTF
. | TRBJ1-1 | TRBV4-2 | . | TGTGCCAGCAGCCTTATTGATAGGCAGAACATTGAAGCTTTCTTT | CASSLIDRQNIEAFF
few | TRBJ2-7 | TRBV12-3/TRBV12-4 | . | TGTGCCAGCAGTTTCATGGGTGGCTACGAGCAGTACTTC | CASSFMGGYEQYF
many | TRBJ2-1 | TRBV29-1 | TRBD2 | TGCAGCGTTTCGGGGGCGGGAGGGCCAGTTCGGAGTGAGCAGTTCTTC | CSVSGAGGPVRSEQFF